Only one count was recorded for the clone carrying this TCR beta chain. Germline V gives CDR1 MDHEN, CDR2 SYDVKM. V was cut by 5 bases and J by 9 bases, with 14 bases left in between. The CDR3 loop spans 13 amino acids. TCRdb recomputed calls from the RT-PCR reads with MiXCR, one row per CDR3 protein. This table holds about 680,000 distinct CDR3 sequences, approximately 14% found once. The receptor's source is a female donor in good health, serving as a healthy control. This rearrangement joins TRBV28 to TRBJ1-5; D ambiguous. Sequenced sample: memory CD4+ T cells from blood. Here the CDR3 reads CASSTEIGRPQHF. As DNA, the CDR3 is TGTGCCAGCAGTACGGAAATCGGGAGGCCCCAGCATTTT.